This record covers a single T cell receptor beta chain. This sample is drawn from a study of OX40 agonist ivuxolimab in advanced cancers. Germline V lookup: CDR1 MGHRA, CDR2 YSYEKL. CDR3 length: 16 amino acids. Trimming took 0 bases from V and 6 from J, leaving 14 bases between them. Data came from immunoSEQ multiplex PCR; TCRdb stores just in-frame clones and leaves some out. Of under 100,000 clones listed, roughly nine tenths are singletons. The chain couples TRBV4-1 to TRBJ2-2; D uncertain. This specimen was CD4+ or CD8+ T cells sorted from blood, taken in a trial of the OX40 agonist ivuxolimab. This receptor was taken from an adult with an advanced solid tumor such as melanoma, head and neck, liver or kidney cancer. The CDR3 sequence is CASSQDVGKLAGELFF. CDR3 sequence (DNA): TGCGCCAGCAGCCAAGATGTAGGAAAGCTTGCCGGGGAGCTGTTTTTT.